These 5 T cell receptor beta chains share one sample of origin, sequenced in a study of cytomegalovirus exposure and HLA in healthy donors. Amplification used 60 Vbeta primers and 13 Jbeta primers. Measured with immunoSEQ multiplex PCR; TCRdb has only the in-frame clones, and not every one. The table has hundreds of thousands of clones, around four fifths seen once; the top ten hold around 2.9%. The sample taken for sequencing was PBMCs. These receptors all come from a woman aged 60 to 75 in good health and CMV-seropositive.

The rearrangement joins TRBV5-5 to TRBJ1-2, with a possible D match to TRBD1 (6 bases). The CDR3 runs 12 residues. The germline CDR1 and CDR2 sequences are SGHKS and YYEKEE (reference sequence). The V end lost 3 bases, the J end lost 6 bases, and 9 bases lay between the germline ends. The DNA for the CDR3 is TGTGCCAGCAGCTCAACAGGGCATGGCTACACCTTC. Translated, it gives CASSSTGHGYTF. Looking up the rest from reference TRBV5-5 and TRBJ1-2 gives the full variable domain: DAGVTQSPTHLIKTRGQQVTLRCSPISGHKSVSWYQQVLGQGPQFIFQYYEKEERGRGNFPDRFSARQFPNYSSELNVNALLLGDSALYLCASSSTGHGYTFGSGTRLTVV.

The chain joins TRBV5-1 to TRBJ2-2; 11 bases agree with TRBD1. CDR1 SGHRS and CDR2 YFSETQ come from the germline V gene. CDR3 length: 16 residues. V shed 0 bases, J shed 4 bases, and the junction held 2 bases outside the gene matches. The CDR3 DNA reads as TGCGCCAGCAGCTTGGCGGGACAGGGGGGCACCGGGGAGCTGTTTTTT. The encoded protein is CASSLAGQGGTGELFF.

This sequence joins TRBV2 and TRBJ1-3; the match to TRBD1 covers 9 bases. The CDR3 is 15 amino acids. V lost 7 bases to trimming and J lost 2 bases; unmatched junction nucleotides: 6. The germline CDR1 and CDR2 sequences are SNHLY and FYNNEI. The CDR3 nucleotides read TGTGCCAGCACTTTGGACAGGGGAGCTGGAAACACCATATATTTT. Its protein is CASTLDRGAGNTIYF.

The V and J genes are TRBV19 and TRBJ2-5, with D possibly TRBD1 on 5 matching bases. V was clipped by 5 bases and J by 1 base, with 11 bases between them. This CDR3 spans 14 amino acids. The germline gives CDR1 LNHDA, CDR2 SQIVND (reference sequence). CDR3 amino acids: CASSQGAIQETQYF. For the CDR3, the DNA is TGTGCCAGTAGTCAAGGGGCCATCCAAGAGACCCAGTACTTC.

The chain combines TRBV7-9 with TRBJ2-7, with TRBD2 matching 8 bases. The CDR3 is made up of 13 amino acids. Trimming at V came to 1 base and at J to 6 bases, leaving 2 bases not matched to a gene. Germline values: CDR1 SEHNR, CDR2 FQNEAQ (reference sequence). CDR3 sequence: CASSLDGGGEQYF. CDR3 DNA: TGTGCCAGCAGCTTAGACGGGGGGGGCGAGCAGTACTTC.